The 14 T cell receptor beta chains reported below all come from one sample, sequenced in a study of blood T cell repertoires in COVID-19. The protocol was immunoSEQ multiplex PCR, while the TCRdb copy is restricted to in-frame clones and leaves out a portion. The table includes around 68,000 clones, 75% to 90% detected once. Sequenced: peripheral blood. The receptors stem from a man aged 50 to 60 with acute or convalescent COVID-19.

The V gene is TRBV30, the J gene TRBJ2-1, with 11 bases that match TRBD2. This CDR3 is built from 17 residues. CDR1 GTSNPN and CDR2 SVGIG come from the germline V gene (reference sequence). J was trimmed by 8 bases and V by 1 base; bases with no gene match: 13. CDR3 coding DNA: TGTGCCTGGAGTGCCGCGGGACTAGCGGCGTCCGGGGATGAGCAGTTCTTC. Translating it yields CAWSAAGLAASGDEQFF.

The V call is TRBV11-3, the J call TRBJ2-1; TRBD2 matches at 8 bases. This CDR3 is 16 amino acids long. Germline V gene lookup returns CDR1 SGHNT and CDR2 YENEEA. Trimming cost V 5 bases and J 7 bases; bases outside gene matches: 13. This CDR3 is CASSPTRAGGLNEQFF. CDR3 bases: TGTGCCAGCAGCCCAACTAGGGCGGGAGGATTAAATGAGCAGTTCTTC.

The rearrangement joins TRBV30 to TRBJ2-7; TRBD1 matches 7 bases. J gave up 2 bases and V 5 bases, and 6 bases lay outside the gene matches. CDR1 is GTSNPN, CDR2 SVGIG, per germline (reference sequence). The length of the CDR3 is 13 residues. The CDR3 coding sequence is TGTGCCTGGGGACTGGGACAGACCTACGAGCAGTACTTC. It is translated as CAWGLGQTYEQYF.

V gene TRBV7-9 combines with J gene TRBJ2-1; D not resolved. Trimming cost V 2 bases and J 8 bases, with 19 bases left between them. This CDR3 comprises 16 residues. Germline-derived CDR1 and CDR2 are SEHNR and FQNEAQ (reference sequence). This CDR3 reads CASSLPPRLPSDEQFF. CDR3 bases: TGTGCCAGCAGCTTACCCCCCCGTCTTCCCTCCGATGAGCAGTTCTTC. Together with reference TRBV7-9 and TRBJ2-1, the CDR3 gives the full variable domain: DTGVSQNPRHKITKRGQNVTFRCDPISEHNRLYWYRQTLGQGPEFLTYFQNEAQLEKSRLLSDRFSAERPKGSFSTLEIQRTEQGDSAMYLCASSLPPRLPSDEQFFGPGTRLTVL.

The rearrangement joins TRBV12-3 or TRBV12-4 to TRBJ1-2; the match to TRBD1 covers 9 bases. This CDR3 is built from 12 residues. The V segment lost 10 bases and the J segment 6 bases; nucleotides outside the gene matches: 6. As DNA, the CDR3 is TGTGCCATACACAGGGGGCGCGATGGCTACACCTTC. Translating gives CAIHRGRDGYTF.

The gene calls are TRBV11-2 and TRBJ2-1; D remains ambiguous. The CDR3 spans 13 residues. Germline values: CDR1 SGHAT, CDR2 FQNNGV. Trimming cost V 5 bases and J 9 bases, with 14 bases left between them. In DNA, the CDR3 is TGTGCCAGCAGCCCTGCGATCCGGAGTGAGCAGTTCTTC. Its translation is CASSPAIRSEQFF.

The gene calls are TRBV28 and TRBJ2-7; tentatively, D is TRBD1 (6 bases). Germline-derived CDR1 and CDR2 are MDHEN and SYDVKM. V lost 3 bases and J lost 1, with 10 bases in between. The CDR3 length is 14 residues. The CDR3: CASSLVQGSYEQYF. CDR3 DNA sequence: TGTGCCAGCAGTTTGGTACAGGGTTCCTACGAGCAGTACTTC.

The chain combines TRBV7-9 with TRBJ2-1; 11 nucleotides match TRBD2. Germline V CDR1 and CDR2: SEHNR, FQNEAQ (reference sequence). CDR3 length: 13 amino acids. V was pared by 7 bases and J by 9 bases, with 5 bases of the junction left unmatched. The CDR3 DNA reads TGTGCCAGCAACCCGACTAGCGGGATTGAGCAGTTCTTC. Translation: CASNPTSGIEQFF.

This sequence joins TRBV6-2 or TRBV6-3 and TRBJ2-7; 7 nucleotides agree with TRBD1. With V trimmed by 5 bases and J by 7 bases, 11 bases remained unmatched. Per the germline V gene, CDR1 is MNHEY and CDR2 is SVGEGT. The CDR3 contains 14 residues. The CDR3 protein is CASSAYTGAREQYF. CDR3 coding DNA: TGTGCCAGCAGTGCCTATACAGGGGCAAGGGAGCAGTACTTC.

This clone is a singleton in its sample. The CDR3 reads CASRDKVLQETQYF. In DNA, the CDR3 is TGTGCCAGCCGGGACAAAGTACTTCAAGAGACCCAGTACTTC. The chain has TRBV25-1 and TRBJ2-5; maybe TRBD1 (6 bases). Germline CDR1 is MGHDK and CDR2 is SYGVNS. V lost 8 bases to trimming and J lost 2 bases, with 15 bases between them. This CDR3 comprises 14 residues.

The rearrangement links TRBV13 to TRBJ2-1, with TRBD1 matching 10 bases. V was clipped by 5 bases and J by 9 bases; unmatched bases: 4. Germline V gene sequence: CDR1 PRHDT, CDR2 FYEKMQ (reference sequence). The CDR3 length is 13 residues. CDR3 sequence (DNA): TGTGCCAGCAGCGAGACAGGGGGCACTGAGCAGTTCTTC. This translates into CASSETGGTEQFF.

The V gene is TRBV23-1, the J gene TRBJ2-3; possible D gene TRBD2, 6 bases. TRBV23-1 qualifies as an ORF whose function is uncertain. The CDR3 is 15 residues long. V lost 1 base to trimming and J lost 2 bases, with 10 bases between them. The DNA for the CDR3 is TGCGCCAGCAGTCAATTCTGGACTAACACAGATACGCAGTATTTT. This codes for CASSQFWTNTDTQYF.

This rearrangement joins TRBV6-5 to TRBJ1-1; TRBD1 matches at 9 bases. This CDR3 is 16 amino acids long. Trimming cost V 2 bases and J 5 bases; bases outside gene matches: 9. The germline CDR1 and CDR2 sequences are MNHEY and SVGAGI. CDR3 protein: CASSYLDRGSYTEAFF. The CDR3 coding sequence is TGTGCCAGCAGTTACCTGGACAGGGGTTCTTATACTGAAGCTTTCTTT.

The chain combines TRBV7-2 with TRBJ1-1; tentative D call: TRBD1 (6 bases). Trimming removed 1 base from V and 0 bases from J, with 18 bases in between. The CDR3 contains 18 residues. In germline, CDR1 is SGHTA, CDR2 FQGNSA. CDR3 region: CASSLGGGAGALNTEAFF. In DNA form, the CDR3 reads TGTGCCAGCAGCTTAGGCGGGGGGGCAGGGGCCTTGAACACTGAAGCTTTCTTT.